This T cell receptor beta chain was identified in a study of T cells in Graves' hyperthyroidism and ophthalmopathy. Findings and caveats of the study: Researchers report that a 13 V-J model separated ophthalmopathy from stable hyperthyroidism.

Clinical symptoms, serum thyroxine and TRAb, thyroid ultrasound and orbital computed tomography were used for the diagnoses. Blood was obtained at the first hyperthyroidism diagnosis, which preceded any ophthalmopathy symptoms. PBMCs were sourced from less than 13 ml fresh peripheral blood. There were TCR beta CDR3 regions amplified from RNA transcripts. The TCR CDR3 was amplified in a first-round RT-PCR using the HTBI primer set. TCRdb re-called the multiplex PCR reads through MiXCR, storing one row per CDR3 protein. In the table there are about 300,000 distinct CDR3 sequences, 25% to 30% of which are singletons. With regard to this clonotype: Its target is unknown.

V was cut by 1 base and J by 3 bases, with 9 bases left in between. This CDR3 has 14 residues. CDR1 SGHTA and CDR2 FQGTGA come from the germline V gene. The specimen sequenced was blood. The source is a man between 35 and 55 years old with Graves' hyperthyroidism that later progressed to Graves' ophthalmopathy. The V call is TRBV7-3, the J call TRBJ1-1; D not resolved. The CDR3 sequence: CASSLNLRDTEAFF. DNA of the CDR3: TGTGCCAGCAGCTTAAATTTGAGGGACACTGAAGCTTTCTTT.